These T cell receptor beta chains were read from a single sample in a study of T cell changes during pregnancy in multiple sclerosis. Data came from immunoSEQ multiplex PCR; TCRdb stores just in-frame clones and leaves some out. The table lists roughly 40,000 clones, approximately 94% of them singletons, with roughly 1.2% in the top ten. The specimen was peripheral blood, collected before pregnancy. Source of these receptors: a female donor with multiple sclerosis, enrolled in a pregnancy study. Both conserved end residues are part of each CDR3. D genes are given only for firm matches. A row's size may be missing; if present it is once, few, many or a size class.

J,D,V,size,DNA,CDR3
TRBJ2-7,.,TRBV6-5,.,TGTGCCAGCAGAACCAACAGGGCCACCTACGAGCAGTACTTC,CASRTNRATYEQYF
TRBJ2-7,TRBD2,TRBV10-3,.,TGTGCCATCAGTGAGTCTGAGACAGAACTAGCGGGAGCTACCCACGAGCAGTACTTC,CAISESETELAGATHEQYF
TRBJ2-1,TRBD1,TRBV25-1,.,TGTGCCAGCAGTGATCCCCGGACAGGGAGCTACAATGAGCAGTTCTTC,CASSDPRTGSYNEQFF
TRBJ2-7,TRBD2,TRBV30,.,TGTGCCTGGACAACTAGCGGGAGGGCCGACGAGCAGTACTTC,CAWTTSGRADEQYF
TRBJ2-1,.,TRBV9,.,TGTGCCAGCAGCGTAGTTCTCGGGGACATCGATATTTACAATGAGCAGTTCTTC,CASSVVLGDIDIYNEQFF
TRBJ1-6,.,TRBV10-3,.,TGTGCCTGCGCATCAGGGAATTCACCCCTCCACTTT,CACASGNSPLHF
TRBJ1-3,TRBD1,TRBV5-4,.,TGTGCCAGCAGCTTGCGCCAACCGGGACAGGCTAACACCATATATTTT,CASSLRQPGQANTIYF
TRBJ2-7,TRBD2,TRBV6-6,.,TGTGCCAGCAGTTATACCCGGACTAGCGGATACGAGCAGTACTTC,CASSYTRTSGYEQYF
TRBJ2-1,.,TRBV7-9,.,TGTGCCAGCAGCCCGGGATGGGAGCAGTTCTTC,CASSPGWEQFF
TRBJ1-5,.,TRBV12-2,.,TGTGCAAGTCGCTCCAACACAGGGACGCCCCAGCATTTT,CASRSNTGTPQHF
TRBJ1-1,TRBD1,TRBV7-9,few,TGTGCCAGCAGCTTTACAGGGGGCACTGAAGCTTTCTTT,CASSFTGGTEAFF
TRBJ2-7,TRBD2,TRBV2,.,TGTGCCAGCAGTGAAGGGACTAGCGGGATCTACGAGCAGTACTTC,CASSEGTSGIYEQYF
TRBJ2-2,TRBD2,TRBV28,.,TGTGCCAGCAGTTGGGGACTAGCGGGAGTAACCGGGACCGGGGAGCTGTTTTTT,CASSWGLAGVTGTGELFF
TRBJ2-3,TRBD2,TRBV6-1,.,TGTGCCAGTAGCGGGAGGGGGTTCGGCACAGATACGCAGTATTTT,CASSGRGFGTDTQYF
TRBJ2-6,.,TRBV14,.,TGTGCCAGCAGCCAAGTTGTCGCCGGGTCTGGGGCCAACGTCCTGACTTTC,CASSQVVAGSGANVLTF
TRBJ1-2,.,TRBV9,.,TGTGCCAGCAACAAAGGGGCGGGGCCGGCCGGCTACACCTTC,CASNKGAGPAGYTF
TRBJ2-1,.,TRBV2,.,TGTGCCAGCAGTGTTGAGGACTACCTAGACAATGAGCAGTTCTTC,CASSVEDYLDNEQFF
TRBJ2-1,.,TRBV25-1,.,TGTGCCAGCAGTGAAACGGACAGCCACTTCTACAATGAGCAGTTCTTC,CASSETDSHFYNEQFF
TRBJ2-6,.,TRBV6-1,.,TGTGCCAGCAGAACACACAGGTCTGGGGCCAACGTCCTGACTTTC,CASRTHRSGANVLTF
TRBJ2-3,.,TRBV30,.,TGTGCCTGGAACAGTGGTGGTGCAGATACGCAGTATTTT,CAWNSGGADTQYF
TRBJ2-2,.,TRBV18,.,TGTGCCAGCTCACCGCAGTCGGGGGTCGTTAACACCGGGGAGCTGTTTTTT,CASSPQSGVVNTGELFF
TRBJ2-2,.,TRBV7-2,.,TGTGCCAGCAGCTCCAATAATATACTAGCAGTGTCCGGGGAGCTGTTTTTT,CASSSNNILAVSGELFF
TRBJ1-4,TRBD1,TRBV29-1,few,TGCAGCGTGGAGACAGGGGCAGGGGAAAAACTGTTTTTT,CSVETGAGEKLFF
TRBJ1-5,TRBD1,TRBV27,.,TGTGCCAGCAGTGTTGGGACAGAACTACAGGGGGGCAATCAGCCCCAGCATTTT,CASSVGTELQGGNQPQHF
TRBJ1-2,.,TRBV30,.,TGTGCCTGGAGTGTAGCCGGGGTTTTATATGGCTACACCTTC,CAWSVAGVLYGYTF
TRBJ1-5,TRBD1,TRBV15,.,TGTGCCACCAGCAGAAAACAGGGGTTCAATCAGCCCCAGCATTTT,CATSRKQGFNQPQHF
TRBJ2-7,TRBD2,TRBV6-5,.,TGTGCCAGCAGTTTTAGCGGGAGTCACTACGAGCAGTACTTC,CASSFSGSHYEQYF
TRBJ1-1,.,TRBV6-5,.,TGTGCCAGCAGTTCCCACAGAACGGACACTGAAGCTTTCTTT,CASSSHRTDTEAFF
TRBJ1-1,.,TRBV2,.,TGTGCCAGCTACCCTGCGGGAGCCCCGAAAGCTTTCTTT,CASYPAGAPKAFF
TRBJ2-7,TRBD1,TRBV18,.,TGTGCCAGCTCACCAGGGACAGGGGCCTACGAGCAGTACTTC,CASSPGTGAYEQYF
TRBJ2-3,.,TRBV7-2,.,TGTGCCAGCAGCTTAGCTATGGGCGGGATGACAGATACGCAGTATTTT,CASSLAMGGMTDTQYF
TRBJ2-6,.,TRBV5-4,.,TGTGCCAGCAGCTTGCTACTATCTGGGGCCAACGTCCTGACTTTC,CASSLLLSGANVLTF
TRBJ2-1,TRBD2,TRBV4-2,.,TGTGCCAGCAGCGGTCCGGGACTAGTCGGTGAGCAGTTCTTC,CASSGPGLVGEQFF
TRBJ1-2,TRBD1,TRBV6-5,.,TGTGCCAGCAGAAGGGGGACAGGGGGCAACTATGGCTACACCTTC,CASRRGTGGNYGYTF
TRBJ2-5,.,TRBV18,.,TGTGCCAGCTCACTGTCCGGGTCTCAAGAGACCCAGTACTTC,CASSLSGSQETQYF
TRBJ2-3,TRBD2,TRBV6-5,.,TGTGCCAGCAGTTGGACTAGCGGGGGAACAGATACGCAGTATTTT,CASSWTSGGTDTQYF
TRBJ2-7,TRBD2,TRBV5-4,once,TGTGCCAGCAGCTTTGGTACGGGAGGGCCACCGTACGAGCAGTACTTC,CASSFGTGGPPYEQYF
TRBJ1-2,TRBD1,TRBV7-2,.,TGTGCCAGCAGCTTAGGAAGGGGGTCGACAGGGGGCCATGGCTACACCTTC,CASSLGRGSTGGHGYTF
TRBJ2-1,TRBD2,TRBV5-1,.,TGCGCCAGCAGCCGCGGGAGTAGCGGGATGGTAGATGAGCAGTTCTTC,CASSRGSSGMVDEQFF
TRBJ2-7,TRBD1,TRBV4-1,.,TGCGCCAGCAGCCAGGGGACAGTCTTTTACGAGCAGTACTTC,CASSQGTVFYEQYF
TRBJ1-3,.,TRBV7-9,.,TGTGCCAGCAGCTTAGTCGGTATCTCTGGAAACACCATATATTTT,CASSLVGISGNTIYF
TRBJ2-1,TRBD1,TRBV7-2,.,TGTGCCAGCAGCTTAGCTCCCGGACAGGGGAGCCACAATGAGCAGTTCTTC,CASSLAPGQGSHNEQFF
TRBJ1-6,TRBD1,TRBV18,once,TGTGCCAGCTCACCTATGGACAGGGGTGGTTCACCCCTCCACTTT,CASSPMDRGGSPLHF